This is a list of T cell receptor beta chains from one sample in a study of shared clonotypes between healthy human individuals. Assay: immunoSEQ multiplex PCR; the TCRdb copy retains only in-frame clones and omits some. The table records 450,000 to 500,000 clones, 81% of them present only once. The sequencing input was PBMCs. Receptors originate from a woman aged 35 to 49 in good health. Some clones in this sample may be carry-over from other donors' samples. The conserved cysteine and the conserved F or W are not part of the CDR3 here. Each record gives: V gene, J gene, CDR3 protein.

TRBV7-8	TRBJ2-3	ASSLNRAATDTQY
TRBV9	TRBJ2-3	ASSTDHRTDTQY
TRBV19	TRBJ2-7	ATKKGQGVDEQY
TRBV20-1	TRBJ1-1	SATGGHEAF
TRBV6-1	TRBJ1-2	ASSERVGYYGYT
TRBV7-6	TRBJ2-1	ASSLGGNDEQF
TRBV7-9	TRBJ2-7	ASSLFQDYEQY
TRBV9	TRBJ1-1	ASSVGSSNTEAF
TRBV2	TRBJ1-5	ASSGTGNQPQH
TRBV10-3	TRBJ2-3	AISLNTGGATDTQY
TRBV25-1	TRBJ2-5	ASSFRGGGQAPETQY
TRBV19	TRBJ1-4	ASSGTDATNEKLF
TRBV7-9	TRBJ2-7	ASSLPHQKGRLEQY
TRBV28	TRBJ2-3	ASSFGSFSDTQY
TRBV5-6	TRBJ2-4	ASSLANFPGNIQY
TRBV28	TRBJ1-2	ASSLLGTGTGGNLGYT
TRBV15	NA	ATSSGTGTYEQY
TRBV6-5	TRBJ1-2	ASSRHTTYYGYT